This T cell receptor (beta chain) was profiled in a study of T cells in narcolepsy. Study as a whole: Enrolled donors included narcolepsy type 1 or type 2 patients and healthy controls.

A remark on this clone: Its target is not known.

Trimming pared 6 bases from V and 4 bases from J, leaving 8 bases between. The CDR3 totals 12 residues. CDR1 and CDR2 (germline): SGHNT, YYREEE (reference sequence). Notes on the study in general: Autoreactive clonotypes reportedly recurred in blood of same and different patients, not controls. Same-patient CSF and blood CD4+ T cell clonotypes included HCRT-specific and TRIB2-specific autoreactive ones.

Profiling relied on immunoSEQ multiplex PCR, and the TCRdb table lists in-frame clones only, not all of them. The sample includes about 31,000 clones, roughly 73% of them seen just once. The rearrangement uses TRBV5-4 and TRBJ2-1, with D hard to call. The sequence derives from a human donor with narcolepsy. Material for sequencing was CD45RA- memory CD4+ T cells from PBMCs. CDR3 in DNA: TGTGCCAGCACCTCCATTTACAATGAGCAGTTCTTC. Translation: CASTSIYNEQFF.